This T cell receptor (beta chain) was sequenced during a study of T cell changes during pregnancy in multiple sclerosis. Only in-frame clones appear in the TCRdb table, and some are missing; sequencing was by immunoSEQ multiplex PCR. Among about 75,000 clones, around nine tenths were seen once, and the ten largest hold about 0.4%. This CDR3 region has 11 residues. From germline, CDR1 is MDHEN and CDR2 SYDVKM. V was pared by 10 bases and J by 4 bases, with 11 bases between. This specimen consisted of CD4+ T cells from peripheral blood mononuclear cells, obtained before pregnancy. The sequence was obtained from a female donor with multiple sclerosis, enrolled in a pregnancy study. V and J are TRBV28 and TRBJ2-7; D might be TRBD2 (5 bases). DNA of the CDR3: TGTGCCACCTCCGGCGGGTACGAGCAGTACTTC. This sequence encodes CATSGGYEQYF.